This is a list of T cell receptor beta chains from one sample in a study of T cell responses to AZD1222 COVID-19 vaccine. Libraries were prepared by immunoSEQ multiplex PCR; TCRdb keeps only in-frame clonotypes and omits some of them. Altogether some 130,000 clones are present, approximately 91% being singletons, with the ten largest covering 1.1%. The source material was peripheral blood, sampled 28 days after the second AZD1222 dose. Receptors originate from an adult who received the AZD1222 COVID-19 vaccine. Both conserved end residues are part of each CDR3. Fields, in order: V gene, J gene, D gene, clone size, CDR3 length, CDR3 protein, CDR3 DNA. D genes are given only for firm matches. For some rows the clone size is stated as once, few or many, or as a class when expanded; others skip it.

TRBV29-1	TRBJ2-7	TRBD1	.	14	CSVEGTGAIYEQYF	TGCAGCGTTGAAGGGACAGGGGCCATCTACGAGCAGTACTTC
TRBV28	TRBJ1-6	TRBD1	.	15	CASSFLGTGPSPLHF	TGTGCCAGCAGTTTCCTAGGGACAGGCCCTTCACCCCTCCACTTT
TRBV7-2	TRBJ2-7	.	.	14	CASSLAGGIYEQYF	TGTGCCAGCAGCTTAGCCGGGGGTATCTACGAGCAGTACTTC
TRBV7-3	TRBJ2-1	.	few	16	CASSAYPASLPNEQFF	TGTGCCAGCAGCGCATACCCCGCAAGTCTTCCCAATGAGCAGTTCTTC
TRBV7-3	TRBJ2-1	.	.	16	CASSLRPPGTYNEQFF	TGTGCCAGCAGCTTAAGGCCCCCGGGAACCTACAATGAGCAGTTCTTC
TRBV7-8	TRBJ1-2	.	once	14	CASSLETINYGYTF	TGTGCCAGCAGCTTAGAGACGATTAACTATGGCTACACCTTC
TRBV5-1	TRBJ1-2	TRBD1	.	14	CASSPWDREVGYTF	TGCGCCAGCAGCCCCTGGGACAGGGAAGTGGGCTACACCTTC
TRBV2	TRBJ1-5	.	once	15	CASSVYRDSNQPQHF	TGTGCCAGCAGTGTGTACAGGGATAGCAATCAGCCCCAGCATTTT
TRBV9	TRBJ1-1	.	once	13	CASSADSYTEAFF	TGTGCCAGCAGCGCCGACAGTTACACTGAAGCTTTCTTT
TRBV19	TRBJ2-2	TRBD2	.	15	CASIPKRELTGELFF	TGTGCCAGTATTCCGAAGCGGGAGCTAACCGGGGAGCTGTTTTTT
TRBV20-1	TRBJ2-5	.	.	11	CSAGGGETQYF	TGCAGTGCTGGTGGGGGAGAGACCCAGTACTTC
TRBV24-1	TRBJ1-4	.	.	17	CATRTAKRGLTNEKLFF	TGTGCCACCAGGACAGCAAAAAGAGGCCTAACTAATGAAAAACTGTTTTTT
TRBV28	TRBJ1-2	.	.	13	CASSKPIFFGYTF	TGTGCCAGCAGTAAACCCATTTTCTTTGGCTACACCTTC
TRBV6-5	TRBJ2-7	.	once	13	CASSWDFFSEQYF	TGTGCCAGCAGTTGGGACTTCTTCTCCGAGCAGTACTTC
TRBV28	TRBJ1-1	.	.	12	CASNQQAGEAFF	TGTGCCAGCAACCAACAGGCGGGTGAAGCTTTCTTT